This T cell receptor beta chain emerged from a study of radiotherapy plus CTLA-4 blockade in lung cancer. Sequencing was performed with immunoSEQ multiplex PCR; in TCRdb, only in-frame clones are kept and a portion is missing. This sample yields 50,000 to 60,000 clones, of which approximately 84% are seen a single time; under 7% belongs to the top ten. This clone appeared a single time. The germline gives CDR1 SGHRS, CDR2 YFSETQ. The CDR3 loop spans 15 amino acids. The germline V and J ends were trimmed by 4 bases and 6 bases, with 18 bases remaining between them. The chain combines TRBV5-1 with TRBJ2-3, with D perhaps TRBD1 (5 bases). This specimen was peripheral blood, taken from a patient treated with radiotherapy plus ipilimumab. This TCR was sampled from a human donor with non-small cell lung cancer whose response to radiotherapy plus ipilimumab could not be evaluated. The CDR3 nucleotides read TGCGCCAGCAGCGCGACGATTGGGGCCGCCGATACGCAGTATTTT. Encoded protein: CASSATIGAADTQYF.